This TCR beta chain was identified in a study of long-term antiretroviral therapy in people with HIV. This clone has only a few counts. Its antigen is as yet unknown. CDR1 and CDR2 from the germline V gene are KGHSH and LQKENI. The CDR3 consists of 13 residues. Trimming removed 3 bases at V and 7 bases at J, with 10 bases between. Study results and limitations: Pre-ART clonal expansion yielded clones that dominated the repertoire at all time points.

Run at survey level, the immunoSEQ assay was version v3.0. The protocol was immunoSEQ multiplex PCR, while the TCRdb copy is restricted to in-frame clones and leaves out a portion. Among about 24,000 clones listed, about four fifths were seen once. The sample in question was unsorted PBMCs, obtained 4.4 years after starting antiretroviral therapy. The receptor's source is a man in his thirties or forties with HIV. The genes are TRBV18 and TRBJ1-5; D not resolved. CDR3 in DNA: TGTGCCAGCTCACCGGGGAGGAAGCAGCCCCAGCATTTT. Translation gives CASSPGRKQPQHF.